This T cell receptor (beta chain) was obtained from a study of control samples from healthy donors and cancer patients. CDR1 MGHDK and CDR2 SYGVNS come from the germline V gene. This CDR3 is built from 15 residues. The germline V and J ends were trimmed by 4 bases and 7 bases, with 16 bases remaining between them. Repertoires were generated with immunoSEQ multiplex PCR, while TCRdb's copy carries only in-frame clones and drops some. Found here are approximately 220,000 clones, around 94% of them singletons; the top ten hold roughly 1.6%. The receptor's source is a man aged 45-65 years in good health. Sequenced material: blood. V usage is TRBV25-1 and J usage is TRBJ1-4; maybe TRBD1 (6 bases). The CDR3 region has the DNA TGTGCCAGCAGTGTTGCACAGGGTGATATTGAAAAACTGTTTTTT. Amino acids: CASSVAQGDIEKLFF.